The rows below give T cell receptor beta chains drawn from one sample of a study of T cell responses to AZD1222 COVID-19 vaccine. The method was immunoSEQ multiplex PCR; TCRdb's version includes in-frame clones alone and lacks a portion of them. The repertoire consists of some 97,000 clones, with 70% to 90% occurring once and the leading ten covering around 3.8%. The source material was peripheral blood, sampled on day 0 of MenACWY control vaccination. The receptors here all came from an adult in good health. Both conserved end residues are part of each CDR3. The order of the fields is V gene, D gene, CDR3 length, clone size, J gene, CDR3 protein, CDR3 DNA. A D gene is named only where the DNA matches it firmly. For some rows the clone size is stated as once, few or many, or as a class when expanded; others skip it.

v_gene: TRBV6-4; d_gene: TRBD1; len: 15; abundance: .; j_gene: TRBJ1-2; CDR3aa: CASRAGTGANYGYTF; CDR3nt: TGTGCCAGCAGGGCGGGGACAGGGGCTAACTATGGCTACACCTTC
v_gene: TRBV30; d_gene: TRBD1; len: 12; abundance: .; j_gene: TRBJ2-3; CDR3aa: CAWRQGPDTQYF; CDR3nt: TGTGCCTGGAGACAGGGGCCAGATACGCAGTATTTT
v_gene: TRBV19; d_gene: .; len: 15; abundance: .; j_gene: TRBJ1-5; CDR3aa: CASSISGFGNQPQHF; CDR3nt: TGTGCCAGTAGTATCTCAGGGTTTGGCAATCAGCCCCAGCATTTT
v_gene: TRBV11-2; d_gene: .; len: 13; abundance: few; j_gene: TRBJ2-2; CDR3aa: CASSNLLTGELFF; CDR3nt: TGTGCCAGCAGTAATCTCCTCACCGGGGAGCTGTTTTTT
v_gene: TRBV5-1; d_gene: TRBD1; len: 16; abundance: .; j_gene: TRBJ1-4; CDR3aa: CASSLGQGATNEKLFF; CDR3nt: TGCGCCAGCAGCCTGGGACAGGGGGCAACTAATGAAAAACTGTTTTTT
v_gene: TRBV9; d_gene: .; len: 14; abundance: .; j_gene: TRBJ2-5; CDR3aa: CASSVRREQETQYF; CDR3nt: TGTGCCAGCAGCGTAAGAAGGGAGCAAGAGACCCAGTACTTC
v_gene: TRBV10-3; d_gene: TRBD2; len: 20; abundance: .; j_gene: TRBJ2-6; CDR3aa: CAISESPSSGAPAGANVLTF; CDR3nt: TGTGCCATCAGTGAGTCACCCTCTAGCGGGGCGCCTGCTGGGGCCAACGTCCTGACTTTC
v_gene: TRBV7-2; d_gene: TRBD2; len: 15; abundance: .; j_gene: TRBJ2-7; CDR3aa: CASSLALAGRYEQYF; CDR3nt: TGTGCCAGCAGCTTAGCCCTAGCGGGGCGGTACGAGCAGTACTTC
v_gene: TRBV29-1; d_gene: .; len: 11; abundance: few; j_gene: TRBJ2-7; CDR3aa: CSVVKGGEQYF; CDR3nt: TGCAGCGTTGTGAAAGGGGGGGAGCAGTACTTC
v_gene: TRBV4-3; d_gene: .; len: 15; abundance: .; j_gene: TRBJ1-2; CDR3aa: CASSQDSRFNYGYTF; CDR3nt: TGCGCCAGCAGCCAAGATAGCCGATTTAACTATGGCTACACCTTC
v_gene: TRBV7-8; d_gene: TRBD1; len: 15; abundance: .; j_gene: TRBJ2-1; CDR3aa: CASSLLKGAWNEQFF; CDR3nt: TGTGCCAGCAGCTTATTAAAGGGGGCATGGAATGAGCAGTTCTTC
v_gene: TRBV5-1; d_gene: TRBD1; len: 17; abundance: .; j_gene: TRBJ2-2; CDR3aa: CASSLGTGGANTGELFF; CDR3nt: TGCGCCAGCAGCTTGGGGACAGGGGGCGCGAACACCGGGGAGCTGTTTTTT
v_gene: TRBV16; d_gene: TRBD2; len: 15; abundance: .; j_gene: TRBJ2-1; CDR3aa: CASSRISGGYNEQFF; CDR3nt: TGTGCCAGCAGCCGGATTAGCGGGGGCTACAATGAGCAGTTCTTC
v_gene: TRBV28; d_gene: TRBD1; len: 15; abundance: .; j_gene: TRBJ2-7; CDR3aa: CASIMGQGTGYEQYF; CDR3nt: TGTGCCAGCATCATGGGACAGGGTACGGGCTACGAGCAGTACTTC
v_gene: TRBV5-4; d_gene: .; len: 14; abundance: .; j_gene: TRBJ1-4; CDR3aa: CASSLGATNEKLFF; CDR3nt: TGTGCCAGCAGCTTGGGAGCAACTAATGAAAAACTGTTTTTT
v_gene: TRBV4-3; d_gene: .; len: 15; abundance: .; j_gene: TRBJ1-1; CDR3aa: CASSQGGDPRAKAFF; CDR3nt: TGCGCCAGCAGCCAAGGGGGAGATCCGCGGGCGAAGGCTTTCTTT
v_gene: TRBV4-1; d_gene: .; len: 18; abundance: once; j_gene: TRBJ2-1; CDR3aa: CASSQGTGGRREGKGQFF; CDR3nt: TGCGCCAGCAGCCAAGGGACAGGGGGAAGGCGGGAGGGGAAGGGGCAGTTCTTC
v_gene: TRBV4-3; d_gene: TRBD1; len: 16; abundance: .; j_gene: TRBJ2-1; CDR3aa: CASSQGPPTGYNEQFF; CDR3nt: TGCGCCAGCAGCCAAGGCCCCCCGACAGGGTATAATGAGCAGTTCTTC
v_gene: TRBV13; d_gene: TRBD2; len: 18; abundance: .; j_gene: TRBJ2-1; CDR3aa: CASSLPSARGGTYNEQFF; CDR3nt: TGTGCCAGCAGCTTGCCCTCCGCACGGGGAGGGACCTACAATGAGCAGTTCTTC
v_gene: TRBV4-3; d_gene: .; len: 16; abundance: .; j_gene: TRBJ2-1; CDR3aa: CASSPSGEGGGYEQFF; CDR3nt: TGCGCCAGCAGCCCGAGTGGAGAAGGAGGCGGTTACGAGCAGTTCTTC
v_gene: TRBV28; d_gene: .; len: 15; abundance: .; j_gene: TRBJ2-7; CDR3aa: CASSPTGGVPYEQYF; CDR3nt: TGTGCCAGCAGTCCGACAGGAGGGGTCCCCTACGAGCAGTACTTC
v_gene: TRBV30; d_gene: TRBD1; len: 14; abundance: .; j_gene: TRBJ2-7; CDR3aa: CAWSVGQGASEQYF; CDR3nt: TGTGCCTGGAGTGTGGGACAGGGGGCAAGCGAGCAGTACTTC
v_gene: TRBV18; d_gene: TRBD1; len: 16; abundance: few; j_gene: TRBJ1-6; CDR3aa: CASSLQGSSYNSPLHF; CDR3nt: TGTGCCAGCTCATTACAGGGGAGCTCCTATAATTCACCCCTCCACTTT
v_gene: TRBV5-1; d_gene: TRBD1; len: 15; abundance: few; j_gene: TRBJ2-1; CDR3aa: CASSSHRTGGNEQFF; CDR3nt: TGCGCCAGCAGCTCCCACCGGACAGGGGGCAATGAGCAGTTCTTC
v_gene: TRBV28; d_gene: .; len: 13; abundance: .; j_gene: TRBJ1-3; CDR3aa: CASSLLAGNTIYF; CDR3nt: TGTGCCAGCAGTTTACTTGCGGGAAACACCATATATTTT
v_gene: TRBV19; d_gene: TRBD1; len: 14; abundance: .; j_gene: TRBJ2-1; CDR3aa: CASGPGTGGNEQFF; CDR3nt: TGTGCCAGTGGCCCCGGGACAGGGGGCAATGAGCAGTTCTTC
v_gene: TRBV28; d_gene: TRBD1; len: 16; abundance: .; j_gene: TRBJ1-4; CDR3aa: CASSLFPGQGGEKLFF; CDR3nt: TGTGCCAGCAGTTTATTCCCCGGACAGGGGGGTGAAAAACTGTTTTTT
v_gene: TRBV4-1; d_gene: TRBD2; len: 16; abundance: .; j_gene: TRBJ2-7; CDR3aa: CASSFRAGGSSYEQYF; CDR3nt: TGCGCCAGCAGCTTCCGAGCGGGAGGGTCTTCCTACGAGCAGTACTTC
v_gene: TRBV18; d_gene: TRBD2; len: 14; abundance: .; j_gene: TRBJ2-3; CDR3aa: CASSPSSGRYTQYF; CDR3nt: TGTGCCAGCTCACCATCTAGCGGGAGATATACGCAGTATTTT
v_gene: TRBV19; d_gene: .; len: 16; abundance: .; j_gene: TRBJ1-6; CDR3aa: CASTLSPGSYNSPLHF; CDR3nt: TGTGCCAGTACCTTAAGTCCGGGGTCCTATAATTCACCCCTCCACTTT
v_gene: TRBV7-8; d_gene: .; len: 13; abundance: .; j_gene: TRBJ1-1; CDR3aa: CASSGQPNTEAFF; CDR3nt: TGTGCCAGCAGCGGGCAACCGAACACTGAAGCTTTCTTT
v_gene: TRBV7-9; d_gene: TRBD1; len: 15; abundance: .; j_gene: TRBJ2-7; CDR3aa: CASSLIPGTGNEQYF; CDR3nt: TGTGCCAGCAGCCTCATCCCTGGGACAGGGAACGAGCAGTACTTC
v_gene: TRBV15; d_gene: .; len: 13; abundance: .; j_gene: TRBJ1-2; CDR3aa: CATSRAGASGYTF; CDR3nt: TGTGCCACCAGCAGAGCTGGGGCGTCTGGCTACACCTTC
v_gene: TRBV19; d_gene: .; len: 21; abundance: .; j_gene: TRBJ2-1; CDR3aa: CASSIDERERGPGSSYNEQFF; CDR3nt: TGTGCCAGTAGTATAGATGAGCGGGAGAGGGGGCCCGGGAGCTCCTACAATGAGCAGTTCTTC
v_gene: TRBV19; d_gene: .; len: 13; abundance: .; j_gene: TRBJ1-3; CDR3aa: CASGTPTGNTIYF; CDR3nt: TGTGCCAGTGGTACACCTACAGGAAACACCATATATTTT